In this sample, the clone carrying this TCR beta chain turned up once. Measured with immunoSEQ multiplex PCR; TCRdb has only the in-frame clones, and not every one. This sample carries some 77,000 clones, approximately 94% of them seen once, and the ten largest clones take roughly 2%. The sample is drawn from a study of T cell changes during pregnancy in multiple sclerosis. The CDR3 spans 15 residues. After removal of 5 bases from V and 7 bases from J, the junction contained 8 bases not matched to a gene. From germline, CDR1 is SEHNR and CDR2 FQNEAQ (reference sequence). The receptor's source is a female donor in good health, enrolled as a control in a pregnancy study. The starting material was peripheral blood, obtained in the second trimester of pregnancy. The V gene is TRBV7-9, the J gene TRBJ1-6; 7 bases map to TRBD1. The CDR3 DNA follows: TGTGCCAGCAGCCCACCGACAGGGATCAATTCACCCCTCCACTTT. Residues: CASSPPTGINSPLHF. The complete variable domain, with remaining parts taken from reference TRBV7-9 and TRBJ1-6, reads DTGVSQNPRHKITKRGQNVTFRCDPISEHNRLYWYRQTLGQGPEFLTYFQNEAQLEKSRLLSDRFSAERPKGSFSTLEIQRTEQGDSAMYLCASSPPTGINSPLHFGNGTRLTVT.